This T cell receptor beta chain comes out of a study of radiotherapy plus CTLA-4 blockade in lung cancer. Points on this clone: Its specificity is not known.

Broader study findings: Early blood T cell clone changes and increased post-radiation serum interferon-beta were reportedly the strongest response predictors.

Profiled with immunoSEQ multiplex PCR; TCRdb holds only in-frame clones, not every one. The repertoire has 40,000 to 45,000 clones, around 77% of them found once; the top ten carry about 2.6%. The V segment lost 4 bases and the J segment 5 bases; nucleotides outside the gene matches: 14. CDR1 and CDR2 from the germline V gene are SGDLS and YYNGEE. The CDR3 has 17 residues. This clonotype was sampled from a human donor with non-small cell lung cancer whose response to radiotherapy plus ipilimumab could not be evaluated. This chain connects TRBV9 to TRBJ2-1; TRBD2 matches 8 bases. The specimen comprised peripheral blood, sampled from a patient treated with radiotherapy plus ipilimumab. The CDR3 sequence is CASSKDIAGSINNEQFF. In DNA form, the CDR3 reads TGTGCCAGCAGCAAAGACATAGCGGGGTCTATAAACAATGAGCAGTTCTTC.